These 27 T cell receptor beta chains were all obtained from the same sample, sequenced in a study of identical twins (TCRdb year 2016). To prepare the library, 5' RACE was applied. The run used an Illumina HiSeq 2000. In TCRdb, the public reads were trimmed at Q25 with fastp and aligned with MiXCR, with productive beta chains retained. Entries are consolidated by CDR3 protein sequence, retaining the most common genes and DNA. The sample includes 1.5 million to 2 million distinct CDR3 sequences, with around 33% observed a single time. Around 0.25% of the sample rests with the top ten. What was sequenced was cord blood. All receptors derive from a newborn girl in good health.

The CDR3 region has the DNA TGTGCCAGCAGTTCCGGGACTAGCGGGAGGCACACCGGGGAGCTGTTTTTT. This encodes CASSSGTSGRHTGELFF. The rearrangement uses TRBV28 and TRBJ2-2, with 15 bases identical to TRBD2. After removal of 4 bases from V and 3 bases from J, the junction contained 3 bases not matched to a gene. Germline loops: CDR1 MDHEN, CDR2 SYDVKM. The CDR3 loop spans 17 amino acids.

This clonotype has only a few counts. The chain carries TRBV2 and TRBJ2-5, with a weak D call TRBD1 (6 bases). The last part of the DNA fits TRBJ2-4 better; the J call may be wrong. CDR3 length: 15 amino acids. Germline V gene lookup returns CDR1 SNHLY and CDR2 FYNNEI. The CDR3 here is CASSEERTASNIQYF. In DNA form, the CDR3 reads TGTGCCAGCAGTGAAGAGAGGACAGCTTCAAACATTCAGTACTTC.

The V and J genes are TRBV18 and TRBJ2-4; 9 nucleotides line up with TRBD1. Trimming removed 6 bases from V and 0 bases from J; junction bases left unmatched: 12. This CDR3 is built from 18 residues. The germline V gene has CDR1 KGHSH and CDR2 LQKENI. CDR3 protein: CASSKTGGVLLAKNIQYF. The DNA for the CDR3 is TGTGCCAGCTCGAAGACAGGGGGTGTTCTTCTAGCCAAAAACATTCAGTACTTC.

This clonotype was observed a single time. The chain has TRBV5-5 and TRBJ2-3, with TRBD1 identical over 7 bases. Germline V CDR1 and CDR2: SGHKS, YYEKEE (reference sequence). Trimming removed 4 bases from V and 4 bases from J; junction bases left unmatched: 6. The CDR3 spans 14 residues. The CDR3 region is CASSATGPADTQYF. CDR3 bases: TGTGCCAGCAGCGCGACAGGGCCGGCAGATACGCAGTATTTT.

This clonotype was detected a few times. The chain is built from TRBV28 and TRBJ2-7; D assignment may be TRBD1 or TRBD2 (5 bases each). Looked up from germline, CDR1 is MDHEN and CDR2 is SYDVKM. V was trimmed by 3 bases and J by 2 bases, leaving 8 bases between them. The CDR3 extends over 13 amino acids. Here the CDR3 DNA reads TGTGCCAGCAGTTTGGGGGTTCCCTACGAGCAGTACTTC. Translation gives CASSLGVPYEQYF.

V gene TRBV7-9 combines with J gene TRBJ1-6; unclear D gene. CDR1 is SEHNR and CDR2 is FQNEAQ in the germline V gene (reference sequence). The CDR3 has 15 residues. V was trimmed by 3 bases and J by 5 bases, leaving 11 bases between them. The CDR3 coding sequence is TGTGCCAGCAGCTTTGATCTCAGAAATAATTCACCCCTCCACTTT. It is translated as CASSFDLRNNSPLHF.

This clonotype was seen repeatedly, ten times or more. The chain recombines TRBV7-2 with TRBJ2-3; D uncertain. Germline CDR1 and CDR2: SGHTA and FQGNSA. This CDR3 is built from 14 residues. V lost 2 bases and J 0 bases, leaving 6 bases between the germline ends. The CDR3 reads CASSLWSSTDTQYF. The CDR3 DNA sequence: TGTGCCAGCAGCTTATGGTCTAGCACAGATACGCAGTATTTT.

There are a few counts of this clonotype. The V call is TRBV29-1, the J call TRBJ1-6; the D is unclear. The CDR3 is 10 amino acids. In germline, CDR1 is SQVTM, CDR2 ANQGSEA. V dropped 2 bases and J dropped 7 bases, with 0 bases sitting between them. CDR3 residues: CSVENSPLHF. CDR3 bases: TGCAGCGTTGAAAATTCACCCCTCCACTTT.

This sequence joins TRBV4-1 and TRBJ1-1, with a tentative D call TRBD1 (6 bases). The CDR3 extends over 14 amino acids. V was shortened by 2 bases and J by 7 bases, with 14 bases between the two germline ends. Germline lookup yields CDR1 MGHRA and CDR2 YSYEKL. The CDR3 loop is CASSQKGGGGEAFF. The CDR3 nucleotides read TGCGCCAGCAGCCAAAAAGGAGGGGGGGGTGAAGCTTTCTTT.

This clonotype showed up just a few times. This chain joins TRBV2 and TRBJ2-3, with D tentatively TRBD2 (6 bases). Germline CDR1 and CDR2: SNHLY and FYNNEI. The CDR3 totals 14 residues. The ends were cut back, 4 bases at V and 4 bases at J, with 12 bases in the middle. CDR3 bases: TGTGCCAGCAGTGGTCTAGCGAGTGCAGATACGCAGTATTTT. Amino acid sequence: CASSGLASADTQYF.

This clonotype was counted between two and nine times. The chain is built from TRBV4-1 and TRBJ1-1; D is possibly TRBD1 (5 bases). CDR3 size: 15 residues. Germline V lookup: CDR1 MGHRA, CDR2 YSYEKL. Trimming cost V 2 bases and J 1 base, with 11 bases left between them. This CDR3 is CASSQRSGENTEAFF. The CDR3 nucleotides are TGCGCCAGCAGCCAAAGGTCGGGGGAGAACACTGAAGCTTTCTTT.

Many counts were recorded for this clonotype. The V and J genes are TRBV27 and TRBJ1-1, with D maybe TRBD1 (5 bases). Trimming took off 0 bases at V and 4 bases at J, with 6 bases between the two ends. CDR1 and CDR2 (germline): MNHEY, SMNVEV (reference sequence). The CDR3 has 13 residues. CDR3 coding DNA: TGTGCCAGCAGTTTATCAGGGGTCACTGAAGCTTTCTTT. This sequence encodes CASSLSGVTEAFF.

In DNA form, the CDR3 reads TGTGCCAGCAGCGTAGGAGGGTCCGGCGCAGATACGCAGTATTTT. This translates into CASSVGGSGADTQYF. The chain recombines TRBV9 with TRBJ2-3; D is perhaps TRBD2 (5 bases). CDR3 length: 15 residues. V lost 0 bases and J lost 4, with 12 bases in between. Germline V gene lookup returns CDR1 SGDLS and CDR2 YYNGEE.

CDR3 amino acids: CASSQDGAGWYNEQFF. In DNA, the CDR3 is TGCGCCAGCAGCCAAGACGGGGCAGGGTGGTACAATGAGCAGTTCTTC. The chain is built from TRBV4-1 and TRBJ2-1; D could derive from TRBD1 or TRBD2 (5 bases each). The ends were cut back, 0 bases at V and 4 bases at J, with 13 bases in the middle. The germline CDR1 and CDR2 sequences are MGHRA and YSYEKL. CDR3 length equals 16 residues.

This chain joins TRBV18 and TRBJ2-3; weak D call: TRBD2 (6 bases). Trimming cost V 5 bases and J 1 base, with 10 bases left between them. The CDR3 is made up of 14 amino acids. Germline values: CDR1 KGHSH, CDR2 LQKENI. As DNA, the CDR3 is TGTGCCAGCTCAGGCGGGGACGGCACAGATACGCAGTATTTT. Translated: CASSGGDGTDTQYF. Variable domain in full (rest from reference TRBV18 and TRBJ2-3): NAGVMQNPRHLVRRRGQEARLRCSPMKGHSHVYWYRQLPEEGLKFMVYLQKENIIDESGMPKERFSAEFPKEGPSILRIQQVVRGDSAAYFCASSGGDGTDTQYFGPGTRLTVL.

This clonotype was recorded many times. The chain is built from TRBV7-8 and TRBJ2-3, with a possible D match to TRBD2 (5 bases). This CDR3 contains 19 residues. V was cut by 5 bases and J by 3 bases, with 27 bases left in between. Germline values: CDR1 SGHVS, CDR2 FQNEAQ. CDR3 nucleotide sequence: TGTGCCAGCAGCCGACTCAAATACCCAAACTCGGGGTCTACAGATACGCAGTATTTT. It is translated as CASSRLKYPNSGSTDTQYF.

This clonotype was counted ten times or more. V gene TRBV14 combines with J gene TRBJ1-2; D unresolved. CDR3 length: 11 amino acids. From germline, CDR1 is SGHDN and CDR2 FVKESK. V was cut by 1 base and J by 7 bases, with 4 bases left in between. The CDR3 DNA follows: TGTGCCAGCAGCCAAGGGGGTGGCTACACCTTC. This gives the protein CASSQGGGYTF.

This clonotype was detected only a few times. CDR3 bases: TGTGTACCCTTATCCGGGCCCTCGGGGTACGAGCAGTACTTC. It translates to CVPLSGPSGYEQYF. The chain has TRBV19 and TRBJ2-7; weak D call: TRBD2 (5 bases). The CDR3 is 14 amino acids. Germline V gene data show CDR1 as LNHDA and CDR2 as SQIVND (reference sequence).

The chain couples TRBV2 to TRBJ2-1; 16 bases align to TRBD2. The J call may be wrong; the DNA end is better matched by TRBJ2-7. The CDR3 covers 18 residues. CDR1 and CDR2 (germline): SNHLY, FYNNEI. The CDR3, as DNA: TGTGCCAGCAAACCGGGACTAGCGGGAGGGAGCTCCTACAATGAGCAGTACTTC. Translation gives CASKPGLAGGSSYNEQYF.

The V gene is TRBV20-1, the J gene TRBJ2-1, with a weak D call TRBD2 (5 bases). Germline V lookup: CDR1 DFQATT, CDR2 SNEGSKA (reference sequence). The CDR3 loop spans 14 amino acids. The V gene lost 3 bases and the J gene lost 6 bases, with 15 bases spanning the gap. CDR3 protein: CSARPLVWGNEQFF. The CDR3 DNA is TGCAGTGCTAGGCCACTAGTATGGGGCAATGAGCAGTTCTTC.

The chain carries TRBV20-1 and TRBJ2-4; 10 bases map to TRBD2. Trimming removed 0 bases from V and 0 bases from J; junction bases left unmatched: 5. Germline V CDR1 and CDR2: DFQATT, SNEGSKA (reference sequence). The CDR3 spans 17 residues. CDR3 loop: CSARDQLAGLAKNIQYF. In DNA form, the CDR3 reads TGCAGTGCTAGAGATCAACTAGCGGGATTAGCCAAAAACATTCAGTACTTC.

The chain combines TRBV20-1 with TRBJ2-4, with D unresolved. The ends were cut back, 5 bases at V and 13 bases at J, with 18 bases in the middle. Germline loops: CDR1 DFQATT, CDR2 SNEGSKA (reference sequence). The length of the CDR3 is 12 residues. CDR3 DNA: TGCAGTGCTTCAGTAGGGATTAGTGAGCAGTACTTC. Protein: CSASVGISEQYF.

This clonotype showed up just a few times. V usage is TRBV14 and J usage is TRBJ2-1; no clear D. V was clipped by 1 base and J by 10 bases, with 17 bases between them. Germline V gene sequence: CDR1 SGHDN, CDR2 FVKESK. The CDR3 length is 15 residues. CDR3 DNA: TGTGCCAGCAGCCAAGGTGTGAACAGTTTCTACGAGCAGTTCTTC. Its protein product is CASSQGVNSFYEQFF.

The chain recombines TRBV5-1 with TRBJ2-3, with TRBD2 matching over 15 bases. The CDR3 length is 16 residues. After removal of 4 bases from V and 7 bases from J, the junction contained 7 bases not matched to a gene. Germline loops: CDR1 SGHRS, CDR2 YFSETQ. CDR3 sequence: CASSIGTSGGTYTQYF. The CDR3 bases are TGCGCCAGCAGCATCGGGACTAGCGGGGGGACCTATACGCAGTATTTT.

For the CDR3, the DNA is TGCGCCACCCGACCGGGGGGGGTTTATGACAATGAGCAGTTCTTC. It translates to CATRPGGVYDNEQFF. The chain combines TRBV5-1 with TRBJ2-1; 8 bases fit TRBD2. V shed 9 bases, J shed 5 bases, and the junction held 13 bases outside the gene matches. There are 15 residues in the CDR3. Germline CDR1 SGHRS, CDR2 YFSETQ.

V gene TRBV6-1 combines with J gene TRBJ2-1, with 10 bases matching TRBD2. Germline CDR1 is MNHNS and CDR2 is SASEGT. This CDR3 is 18 amino acids long. V trimming: 2 bases; J trimming: 0 bases; junction bases outside the gene matches: 7. The CDR3 loop is CASSEISGGAGSYNEQFF. The CDR3, as DNA: TGTGCCAGCAGTGAAATCAGCGGGGGGGCTGGCTCCTACAATGAGCAGTTCTTC.

This chain joins TRBV4-1 and TRBJ2-3; the D gene is possibly TRBD1 (6 bases). Trimming pared 4 bases from V and 0 bases from J, leaving 11 bases between. The CDR3 totals 15 residues. Germline V gene sequence: CDR1 MGHRA, CDR2 YSYEKL. The CDR3 bases are TGCGCCAGCAGCCCCCGGGACAAAAGCACAGATACGCAGTATTTT. Amino acid sequence: CASSPRDKSTDTQYF.